The sample holds one count of the clone carrying this TCR beta chain. This sample is part of a study of technical replicates of blood from a few donors. TCRdb keeps only in-frame clones here, not all; method: immunoSEQ multiplex PCR. The profile shows roughly 50,000 clones, more than 90% of them singletons. Input material: PBMCs. This TCR derives from a human donor in good health. Some clones in this sample may be carry-over from other donors' samples.

CDR3 DNA sequence: TGTGCCTGGCAACTTTTTTCCGCCTACGAGCAGTACTTC. Translating it yields CAWQLFSAYEQYF. V is TRBV30 and J is TRBJ2-7, with unresolved D. CDR3 length: 13 residues. CDR1 is GTSNPN, CDR2 SVGIG, per germline (reference sequence). Trimming left V 5 bases short and J 2 bases short, with 13 bases between. The whole variable domain, remainder taken from reference TRBV30 and TRBJ2-7, is SQTIHQWPATLVQPVGSPLSLECTVEGTSNPNLYWYRQAAGRGLQLLFYSVGIGQISSEVPQNLSASRPQDRQFILSSKKLLLSDSGFYLCAWQLFSAYEQYFGPGTRLTVT.